This TCR beta chain stems from a study of T-cell reconstitution after alpha-beta-depleted transplantation in children. In this sample, this clonotype turned up many times. What it recognizes is unknown. TCRbeta library construction was performed incorporating unique molecular identifiers. Using its own MiXCR run on the PCR reads, TCRdb lists one record per CDR3 protein. In the table there are about 580,000 distinct CDR3 sequences, more than 20% of which are singletons. Whole-study findings and limits: Some patients showed high day-60 TCRbeta diversity, which derived from surviving recipient T cells and thymic progenitors. Expanded graft clones, several hundred of them, were reportedly the source of alpha-beta T cells about two months after transplant.

The CDR3 sequence is 13 residues long. V was trimmed by 2 bases and J by 4 bases, leaving 9 bases between them. Germline V gene lookup returns CDR1 DFQATT and CDR2 SNEGSKA (reference sequence). The receptor was derived from a boy younger than two who had a stem cell transplant for acute myeloid leukemia, so the T cells may come from the graft donor. The sample was PBMCs, mostly from graft donor cells, taken 360 days after TCRalphabeta/CD19-depleted stem cell transplant. This chain links TRBV20-1 with TRBJ1-5; no clear D gene. In nucleotides, the CDR3 is TGCAGTGCTAGACCCGACGGAAATCAGCCCCAGCATTTT. It codes for CSARPDGNQPQHF.